This record looks at one TCR beta chain sequence and its context. This CDR3 is also generated by other DNA sequences in the sample. This record comes from a study of blood T cell repertoires in COVID-19. V lost 1 base, J lost 4 bases, and 0 bases stayed unmatched. CDR3 size: 13 residues. Participants' reported clinical history set cohort assignment. Authors' processing steps: Counts of nucleated cells, estimated from reference gene primer amplification, were obtained. The data were produced by immunoSEQ multiplex PCR, yet TCRdb's version contains in-frame clones alone and is incomplete. V and J calls and clone size come straight from that table; D and trimming were deduced from the DNA. Among more than 300,000 clones listed, roughly 90% were seen once.

Sequencing was done on a sample of PBMCs or T cells enriched from blood (not recorded which). This chain connects TRBV12-3 or TRBV12-4 to TRBJ1-2; TRBD1 aligns across 7 bases. The source is a woman aged 40 to 50 who had been exposed to COVID-19. CDR3 sequence reads: CASSLGQGYGYTF. CDR3 DNA sequence: TGTGCCAGCAGTTTAGGACAGGGCTATGGCTACACCTTC.